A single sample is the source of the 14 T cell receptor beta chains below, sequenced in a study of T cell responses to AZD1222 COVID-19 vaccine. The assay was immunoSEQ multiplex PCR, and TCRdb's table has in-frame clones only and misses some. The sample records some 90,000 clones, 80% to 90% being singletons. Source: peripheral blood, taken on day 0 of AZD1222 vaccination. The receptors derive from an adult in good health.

The CDR3, as DNA: TGTGCCAGCAGTTCTGCCGGCCTAGCGGGAGGTGGCGAGCAGTACTTC. Protein product: CASSSAGLAGGGEQYF. This sequence joins TRBV28 and TRBJ2-7; 11 bases are a match to TRBD2. Germline V lookup: CDR1 MDHEN, CDR2 SYDVKM. V was pared by 4 bases and J by 6 bases, with 11 bases of the junction left unmatched. This CDR3 spans 16 amino acids.

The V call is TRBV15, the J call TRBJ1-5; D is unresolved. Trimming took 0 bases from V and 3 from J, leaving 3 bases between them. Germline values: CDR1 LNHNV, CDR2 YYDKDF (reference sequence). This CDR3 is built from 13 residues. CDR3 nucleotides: TGTGCCACCAGCAGAGAGTACAATCAGCCCCAGCATTTT. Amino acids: CATSREYNQPQHF.

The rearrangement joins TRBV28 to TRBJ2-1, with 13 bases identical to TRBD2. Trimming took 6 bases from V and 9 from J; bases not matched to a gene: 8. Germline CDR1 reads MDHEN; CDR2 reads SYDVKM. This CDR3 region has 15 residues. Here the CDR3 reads CASSSRLAGGGEQFF. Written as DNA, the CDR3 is TGTGCCAGCAGCTCAAGACTAGCGGGAGGAGGTGAGCAGTTCTTC.

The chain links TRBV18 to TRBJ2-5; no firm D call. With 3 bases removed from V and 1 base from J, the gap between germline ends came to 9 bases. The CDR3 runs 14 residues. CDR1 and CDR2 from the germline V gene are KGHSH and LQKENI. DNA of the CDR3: TGTGCCAGCTCACCCCCTTCCTTCCAAGAGACCCAGTACTTC. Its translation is CASSPPSFQETQYF.

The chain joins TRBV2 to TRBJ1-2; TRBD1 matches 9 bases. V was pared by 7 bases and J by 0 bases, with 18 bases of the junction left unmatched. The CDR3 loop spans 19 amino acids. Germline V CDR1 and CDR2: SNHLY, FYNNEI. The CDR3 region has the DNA TGTGCCAGCACTCGGACCCCCTTGACAGGGGGGGGGTCTAACTATGGCTACACCTTC. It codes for CASTRTPLTGGGSNYGYTF. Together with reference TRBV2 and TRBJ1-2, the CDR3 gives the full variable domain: EPEVTQTPSHQVTQMGQEVILRCVPISNHLYFYWYRQILGQKVEFLVSFYNNEISEKSEIFDDQFSVERPDGSNFTLKIRSTKLEDSAMYFCASTRTPLTGGGSNYGYTFGSGTRLTVV.

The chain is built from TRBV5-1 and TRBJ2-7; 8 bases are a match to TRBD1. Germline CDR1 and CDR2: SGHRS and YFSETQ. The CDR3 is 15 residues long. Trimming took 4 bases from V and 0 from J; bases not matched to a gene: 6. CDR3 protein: CASSLGTGFSYEQYF. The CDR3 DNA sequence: TGCGCCAGCAGCCTAGGGACAGGCTTCTCCTACGAGCAGTACTTC.

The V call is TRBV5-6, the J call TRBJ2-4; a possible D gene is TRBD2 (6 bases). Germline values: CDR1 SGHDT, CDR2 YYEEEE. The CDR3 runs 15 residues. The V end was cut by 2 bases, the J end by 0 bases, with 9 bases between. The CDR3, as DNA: TGTGCCAGCAGCTTCGGGGGACTAGCCAAAAACATTCAGTACTTC. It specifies CASSFGGLAKNIQYF.

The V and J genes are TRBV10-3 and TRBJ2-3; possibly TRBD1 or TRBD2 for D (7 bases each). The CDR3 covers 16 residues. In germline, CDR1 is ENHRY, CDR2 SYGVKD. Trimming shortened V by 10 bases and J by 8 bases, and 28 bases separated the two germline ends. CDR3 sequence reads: CATGGGTANEGGTQYF. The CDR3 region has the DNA TGTGCCACGGGGGGAGGGACAGCCAACGAAGGTGGTACGCAGTATTTT.

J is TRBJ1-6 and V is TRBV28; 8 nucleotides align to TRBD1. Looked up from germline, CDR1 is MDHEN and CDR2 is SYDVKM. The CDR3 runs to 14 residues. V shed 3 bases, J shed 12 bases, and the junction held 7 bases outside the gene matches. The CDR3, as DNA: TGTGCCAGCAGTTTTCCCGACAGGGGAGGACCCCTCCACTTT. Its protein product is CASSFPDRGGPLHF.

CDR3 bases: TGCAGCCTCCGGCGGGGGTCGGGGCCGTTAGAGCAGTTCTTC. Protein product: CSLRRGSGPLEQFF. This rearrangement joins TRBV29-1 to TRBJ2-1, with 7 bases identical to TRBD2. After removal of 8 bases from V and 10 bases from J, the junction contained 17 bases not matched to a gene. CDR1 is SQVTM, CDR2 ANQGSEA, per germline. The CDR3 contains 14 residues.

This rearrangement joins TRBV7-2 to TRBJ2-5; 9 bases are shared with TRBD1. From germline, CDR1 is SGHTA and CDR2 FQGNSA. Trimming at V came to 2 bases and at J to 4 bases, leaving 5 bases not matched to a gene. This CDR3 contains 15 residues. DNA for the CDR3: TGTGCCAGCAGCTTAATGGGACAGGGCGTAGAGACCCAGTACTTC. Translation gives CASSLMGQGVETQYF.

The CDR3: CASRDAADTQYF. The CDR3 coding sequence is TGTGCCAGCAGGGATGCGGCAGATACGCAGTATTTT. The chain has TRBV6-4 and TRBJ2-3, with D unresolved. The germline gives CDR1 MRHNA, CDR2 SNTAGT. The CDR3 runs to 12 residues. Trimming took 6 bases from V and 4 from J, leaving 8 bases between them.

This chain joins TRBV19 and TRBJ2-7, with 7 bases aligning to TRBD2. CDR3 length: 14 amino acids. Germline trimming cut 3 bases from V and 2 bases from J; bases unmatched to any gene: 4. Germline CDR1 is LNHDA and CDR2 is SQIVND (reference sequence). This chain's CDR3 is CASSIGGRPYEQYF. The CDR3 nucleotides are TGTGCCAGTAGTATCGGGGGGAGGCCCTACGAGCAGTACTTC.

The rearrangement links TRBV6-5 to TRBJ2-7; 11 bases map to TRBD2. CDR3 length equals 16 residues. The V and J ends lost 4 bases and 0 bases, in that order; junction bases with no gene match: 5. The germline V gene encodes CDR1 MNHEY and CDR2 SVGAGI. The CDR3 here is CASSSRGTSGSYEQYF. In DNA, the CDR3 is TGTGCCAGCAGTTCCCGCGGGACTAGCGGCTCCTACGAGCAGTACTTC.